This T cell receptor (beta chain) is drawn from a study of T cells after yellow fever vaccination. This clonotype was detected only a few times. Each CDR3 protein gets one entry after TCRdb re-called the 5' RACE reads with MiXCR. The sample carries around 150,000 distinct CDR3 sequences, about 7% recorded once. Per germline, CDR1 SGHTA and CDR2 FQGNSA. The CDR3 covers 16 residues. With 5 bases removed from V and 0 bases from J, the gap between germline ends came to 14 bases. The TCR originated in a man aged 18 to 29 who received the YFV17D yellow fever vaccine. The specimen comprised CD4+ T cells sorted from PBMCs, sampled less than 6 days after the first yellow fever vaccination. The chain links TRBV7-2 to TRBJ1-5; D unclear. The CDR3 DNA sequence: TGTGCCAGCAGCCCCCAAACTAGCTATAGCAATCAGCCCCAGCATTTT. It codes for CASSPQTSYSNQPQHF.